This is a list of T cell receptor beta chains from one sample in a study of shared clonotypes between healthy human individuals. Method: immunoSEQ multiplex PCR; TCRdb's copy keeps in-frame clones and lacks some. The table lists about 2.5 million clones, roughly 92% of them singletons, with roughly 0.34% in the top ten. The sequenced material came from naive CD4+ T cells from PBMCs. The source of these receptors is a young man in good health. Some clones in this sample may be carry-over from other donors' samples. Both conserved end residues are part of each CDR3. Each record gives: V gene, J gene, clone size, D gene, CDR3 DNA, CDR3 protein. A D gene is named only where the DNA matches it firmly. The size of a clone is reported for some rows only, either as once, few or many, or as a class for expanded clones.

V gene: TRBV6-6; J gene: TRBJ2-1; clone size: -; D gene: TRBD2; CDR3 DNA: TGTGCCAGCAGACTAGGGACTAGCGGCTACAATGAGCAGTTCTTC; CDR3 protein: CASRLGTSGYNEQFF
V gene: TRBV19; J gene: TRBJ2-2; clone size: -; D gene: -; CDR3 DNA: TGTGCCAGTAGTATTGTTAGGAACGGGGAGCTGTTTTTT; CDR3 protein: CASSIVRNGELFF
V gene: TRBV5-4; J gene: TRBJ2-5; clone size: -; D gene: -; CDR3 DNA: TGTGCCAGCAGCTTGGTAGGGGCAGGTGGGGAGACCCAGTACTTC; CDR3 protein: CASSLVGAGGETQYF
V gene: TRBV19; J gene: TRBJ1-5; clone size: -; D gene: -; CDR3 DNA: TGTGCCAGTAGTCCTCGGATCCAAAGCAATCAGCCCCAGCATTTT; CDR3 protein: CASSPRIQSNQPQHF
V gene: TRBV2; J gene: TRBJ1-5; clone size: -; D gene: -; CDR3 DNA: TGTGCCAGCAGTGAAGGGAGGCCCCCCAATCAGCCCCAGCATTTT; CDR3 protein: CASSEGRPPNQPQHF
V gene: TRBV10-3; J gene: TRBJ2-3; clone size: -; D gene: -; CDR3 DNA: TGTGCCATCAGTGGCGACAACACAGATACGCAGTATTTT; CDR3 protein: CAISGDNTDTQYF
V gene: TRBV29-1; J gene: TRBJ2-7; clone size: -; D gene: -; CDR3 DNA: TGCAGCGTTTCACATCCGCTTACCTACGAGCAGTACTTC; CDR3 protein: CSVSHPLTYEQYF
V gene: TRBV10-3; J gene: TRBJ2-7; clone size: -; D gene: TRBD2; CDR3 DNA: TGTGCCATCAGTGAAGGAATTAGCGGGAGTTCCCCCTACGAGCAGTACTTC; CDR3 protein: CAISEGISGSSPYEQYF
V gene: TRBV5-1; J gene: TRBJ2-7; clone size: -; D gene: TRBD2; CDR3 DNA: TGCGCCAGCAGACCCTTCCTAGCGGGAGGCACCGAGCAGTACTTC; CDR3 protein: CASRPFLAGGTEQYF
V gene: TRBV28; J gene: TRBJ2-3; clone size: -; D gene: TRBD2; CDR3 DNA: TGTGCCAGCAGTTTGGCGGGGGACTACGGCACAGATACGCAGTATTTT; CDR3 protein: CASSLAGDYGTDTQYF
V gene: TRBV16; J gene: TRBJ1-5; clone size: -; D gene: TRBD1; CDR3 DNA: TGTGCCAGCAGCCGGTTGGGGACAGGGGGCAGACAGCCCCAGCATTTT; CDR3 protein: CASSRLGTGGRQPQHF
V gene: TRBV30; J gene: TRBJ1-3; clone size: -; D gene: -; CDR3 DNA: TGTGCCTGGGGTCAGGGCGAAGGAGGAAACACCATATATTTT; CDR3 protein: CAWGQGEGGNTIYF
V gene: TRBV28; J gene: TRBJ2-3; clone size: -; D gene: -; CDR3 DNA: TGTGCCAGCAGTTTTGGCTCTAGCGCCACAGATACGCAGTATTTT; CDR3 protein: CASSFGSSATDTQYF
V gene: TRBV19; J gene: TRBJ1-5; clone size: -; D gene: -; CDR3 DNA: TGTGCCAGTAGTCCCACCGAAGGACACGGCCAGCCCCAGCATTTT; CDR3 protein: CASSPTEGHGQPQHF
V gene: TRBV5-6; J gene: TRBJ2-7; clone size: -; D gene: -; CDR3 DNA: TGTGCCAGCAGCCACAAGGGCTCCTACGAGCAGTACTTC; CDR3 protein: CASSHKGSYEQYF
V gene: TRBV1; J gene: TRBJ1-2; clone size: -; D gene: -; CDR3 DNA: TGCACCAGCAGCAGATCAGGAAAGACCTATGGCTACACCTTC; CDR3 protein: CTSSRSGKTYGYTF
V gene: TRBV18; J gene: TRBJ1-3; clone size: -; D gene: -; CDR3 DNA: TGTGCCAGCTCACCTGGGACACCTGGAAACACCATATATTTT; CDR3 protein: CASSPGTPGNTIYF
V gene: TRBV10-1; J gene: TRBJ2-5; clone size: -; D gene: -; CDR3 DNA: TGCGCCAGCAGACCAGGGGGGAAGGGTGGGGAGACCCAGTACTTC; CDR3 protein: CASRPGGKGGETQYF
V gene: TRBV6-5; J gene: TRBJ1-1; clone size: -; D gene: -; CDR3 DNA: TGTGCCAGCAGTTACTCACGGGGGGGCACTGAAGCTTTCTTT; CDR3 protein: CASSYSRGGTEAFF
V gene: TRBV6-5; J gene: TRBJ1-1; clone size: -; D gene: -; CDR3 DNA: TGTGCCAGCAGCCCGGGGACAAGGAACACTGAAGCTTTCTTT; CDR3 protein: CASSPGTRNTEAFF
V gene: TRBV19; J gene: TRBJ2-7; clone size: -; D gene: TRBD1; CDR3 DNA: TGTGCCAGTAGTACCGGCTTAGGGGGCGGGTACGAGCAGTACTTC; CDR3 protein: CASSTGLGGGYEQYF
V gene: TRBV7-3; J gene: TRBJ1-1; clone size: few; D gene: -; CDR3 DNA: TGTGCCAGCAGCTTAAAAAGGCCCGCAGAAGCTTTCTTT; CDR3 protein: CASSLKRPAEAFF
V gene: TRBV19; J gene: TRBJ1-5; clone size: -; D gene: -; CDR3 DNA: TGTGCCAGTAGTAAAGGGTCCGATCAGCCCCAGCATTTT; CDR3 protein: CASSKGSDQPQHF
V gene: TRBV18; J gene: TRBJ2-3; clone size: -; D gene: -; CDR3 DNA: TGTGCCAGCTCACCAAGGACAGCTTCCACAGATACGCAGTATTTT; CDR3 protein: CASSPRTASTDTQYF
V gene: TRBV2; J gene: TRBJ1-3; clone size: -; D gene: TRBD1; CDR3 DNA: TGTGCCAGCAGGGTGGGACAGGCAAACACCATATATTTT; CDR3 protein: CASRVGQANTIYF
V gene: TRBV6-5; J gene: TRBJ2-7; clone size: once; D gene: TRBD2; CDR3 DNA: TGTGCCAGCAGCCCCGGACTAGCGGGAGTGAGGCAGTACTTC; CDR3 protein: CASSPGLAGVRQYF
V gene: TRBV19; J gene: TRBJ2-7; clone size: -; D gene: -; CDR3 DNA: TGTGCCAGTAGTATCCGGGGCAGGGGTTCTTTCTACGAGCAGTACTTC; CDR3 protein: CASSIRGRGSFYEQYF
V gene: TRBV5-6; J gene: TRBJ2-1; clone size: -; D gene: TRBD1; CDR3 DNA: TGTGCCAGCGGCGCGTTGATGGACAGGGGGTCCTACAATGAGCAGTTCTTC; CDR3 protein: CASGALMDRGSYNEQFF
V gene: TRBV9; J gene: TRBJ2-3; clone size: -; D gene: TRBD1; CDR3 DNA: TGTGCCAGCAGCATTAGACAGGGGCACGACTCGACAGATACGCAGTATTTT; CDR3 protein: CASSIRQGHDSTDTQYF
V gene: TRBV28; J gene: TRBJ2-1; clone size: -; D gene: -; CDR3 DNA: TGTGCCAGCAGTTTACTTCCCAGGCAGAATGAGCAGTTCTTC; CDR3 protein: CASSLLPRQNEQFF
V gene: TRBV5-1; J gene: TRBJ2-7; clone size: once; D gene: TRBD1; CDR3 DNA: TGCGCCAGCAGCTTGGCCCCGCAGGGGGCTTACTACGAGCAGTACTTC; CDR3 protein: CASSLAPQGAYYEQYF
V gene: TRBV7-9; J gene: TRBJ2-2; clone size: -; D gene: -; CDR3 DNA: TGTGCCAGCAGCTTAGCTCGGACAGAGACGAACACCGGGGAGCTGTTTTTT; CDR3 protein: CASSLARTETNTGELFF